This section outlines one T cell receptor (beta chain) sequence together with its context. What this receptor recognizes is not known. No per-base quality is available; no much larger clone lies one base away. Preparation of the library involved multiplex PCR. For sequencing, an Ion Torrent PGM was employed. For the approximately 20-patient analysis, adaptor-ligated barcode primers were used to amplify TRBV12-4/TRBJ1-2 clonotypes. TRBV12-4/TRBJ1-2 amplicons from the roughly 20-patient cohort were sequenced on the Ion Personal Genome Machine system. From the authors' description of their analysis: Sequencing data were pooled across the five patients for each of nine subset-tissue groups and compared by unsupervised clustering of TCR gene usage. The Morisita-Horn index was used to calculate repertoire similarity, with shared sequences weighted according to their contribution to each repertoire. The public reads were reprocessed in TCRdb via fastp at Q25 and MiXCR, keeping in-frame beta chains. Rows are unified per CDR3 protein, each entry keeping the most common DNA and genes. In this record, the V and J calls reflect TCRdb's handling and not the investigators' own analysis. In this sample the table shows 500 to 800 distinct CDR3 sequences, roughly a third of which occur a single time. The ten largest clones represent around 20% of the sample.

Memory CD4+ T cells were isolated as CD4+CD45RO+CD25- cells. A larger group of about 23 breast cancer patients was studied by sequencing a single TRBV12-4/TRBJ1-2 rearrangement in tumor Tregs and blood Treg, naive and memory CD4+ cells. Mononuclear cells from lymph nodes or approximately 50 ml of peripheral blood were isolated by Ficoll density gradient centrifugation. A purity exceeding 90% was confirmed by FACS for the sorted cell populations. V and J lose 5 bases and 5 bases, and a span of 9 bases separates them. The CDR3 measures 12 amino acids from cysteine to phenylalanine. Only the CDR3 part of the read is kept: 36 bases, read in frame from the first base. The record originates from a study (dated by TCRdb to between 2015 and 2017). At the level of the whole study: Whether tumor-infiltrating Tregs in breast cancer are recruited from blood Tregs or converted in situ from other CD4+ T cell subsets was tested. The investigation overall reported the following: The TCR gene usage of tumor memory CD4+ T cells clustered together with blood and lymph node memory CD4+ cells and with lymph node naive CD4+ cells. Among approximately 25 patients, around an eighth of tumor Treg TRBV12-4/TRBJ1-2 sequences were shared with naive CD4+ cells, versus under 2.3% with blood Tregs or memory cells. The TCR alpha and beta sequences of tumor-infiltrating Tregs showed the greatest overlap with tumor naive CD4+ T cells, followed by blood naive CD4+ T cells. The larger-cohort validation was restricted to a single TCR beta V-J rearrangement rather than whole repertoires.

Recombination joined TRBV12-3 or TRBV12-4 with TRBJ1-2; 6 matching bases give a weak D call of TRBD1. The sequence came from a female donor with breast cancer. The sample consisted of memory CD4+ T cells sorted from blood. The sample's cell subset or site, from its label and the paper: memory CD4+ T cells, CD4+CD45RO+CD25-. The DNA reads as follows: TGTGCCAGCAGTAGACAGGTTTATGGCTACACCTTC. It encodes CASSRQVYGYTF.